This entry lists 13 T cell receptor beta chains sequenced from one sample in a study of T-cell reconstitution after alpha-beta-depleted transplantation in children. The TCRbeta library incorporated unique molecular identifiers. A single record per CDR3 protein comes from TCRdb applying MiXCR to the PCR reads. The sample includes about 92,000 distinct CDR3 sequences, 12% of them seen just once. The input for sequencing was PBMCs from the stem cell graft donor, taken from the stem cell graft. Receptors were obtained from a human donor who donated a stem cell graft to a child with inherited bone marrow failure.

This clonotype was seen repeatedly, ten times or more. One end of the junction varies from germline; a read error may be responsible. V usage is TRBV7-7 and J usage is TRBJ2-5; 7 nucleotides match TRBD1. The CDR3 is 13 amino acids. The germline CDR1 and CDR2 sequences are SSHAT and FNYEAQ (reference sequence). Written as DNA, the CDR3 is TGTGCTAGCAGCCGGGGACAGCAAGAGACCCAGTACTTC. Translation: CASSRGQQETQYF. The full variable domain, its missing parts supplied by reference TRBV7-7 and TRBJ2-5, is GAGVSQSPRYKVTKRGQDVTLRCDPISSHATLYWYQQALGQGPEFLTYFNYEAQPDKSGLPSDRFSAERPEGSISTLTIQRTEQRDSAMYRCASSRGQQETQYFGPGTRLLVL.

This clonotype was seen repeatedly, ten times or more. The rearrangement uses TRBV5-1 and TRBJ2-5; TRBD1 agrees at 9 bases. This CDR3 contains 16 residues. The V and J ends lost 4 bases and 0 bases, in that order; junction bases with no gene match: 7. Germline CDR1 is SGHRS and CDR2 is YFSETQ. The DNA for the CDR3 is TGCGCCAGCAGCCGGACAGGGGTTACGTACCAAGAGACCCAGTACTTC. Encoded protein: CASSRTGVTYQETQYF.

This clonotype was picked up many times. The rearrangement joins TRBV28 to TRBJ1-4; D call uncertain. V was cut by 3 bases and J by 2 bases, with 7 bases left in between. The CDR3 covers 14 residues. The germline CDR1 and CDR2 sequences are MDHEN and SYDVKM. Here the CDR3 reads CASSFRGTNEKLFF. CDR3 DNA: TGTGCCAGCAGTTTCAGAGGGACTAATGAAAAACTGTTTTTT.

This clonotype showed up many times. The CDR3, as DNA: TGCAGTGCTAGCGCCAGCCCAACTAACTATGGCTACACCTTC. The encoded protein is CSASASPTNYGYTF. The chain uses TRBV20-1 and TRBJ1-2, with D unclear. V was trimmed by 3 bases and J by 0 bases, leaving 11 bases between them. Looked up from germline, CDR1 is DFQATT and CDR2 is SNEGSKA (reference sequence). This CDR3 is 14 amino acids long.

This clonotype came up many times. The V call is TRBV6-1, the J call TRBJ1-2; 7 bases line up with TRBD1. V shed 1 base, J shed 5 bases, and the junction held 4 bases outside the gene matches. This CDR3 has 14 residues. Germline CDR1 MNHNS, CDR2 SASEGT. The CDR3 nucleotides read TGTGCCAGCAGTGAAGGACAGGGCGTGTATGGCTACACCTTC. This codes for CASSEGQGVYGYTF.

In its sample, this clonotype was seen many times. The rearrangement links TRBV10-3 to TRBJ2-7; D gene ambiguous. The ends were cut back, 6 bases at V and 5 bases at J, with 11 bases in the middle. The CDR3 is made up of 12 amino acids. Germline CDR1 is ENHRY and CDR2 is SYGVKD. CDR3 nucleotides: TGTGCCATCAGATCACAAGAGGACGAGCAGTACTTC. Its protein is CAIRSQEDEQYF.

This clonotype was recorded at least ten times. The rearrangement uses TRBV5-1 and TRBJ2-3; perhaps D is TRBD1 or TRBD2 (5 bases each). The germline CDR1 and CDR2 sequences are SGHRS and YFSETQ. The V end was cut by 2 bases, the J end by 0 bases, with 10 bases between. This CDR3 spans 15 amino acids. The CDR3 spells CASSFEGLSTDTQYF. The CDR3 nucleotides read TGCGCCAGCAGCTTTGAGGGGCTTAGCACAGATACGCAGTATTTT.

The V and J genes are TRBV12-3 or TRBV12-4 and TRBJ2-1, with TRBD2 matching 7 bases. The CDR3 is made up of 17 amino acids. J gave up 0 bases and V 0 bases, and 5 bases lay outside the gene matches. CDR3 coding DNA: TGTGCCAGCAGTTTAGCGCCTTCTAGCGGCTCCTACAATGAGCAGTTCTTC. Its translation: CASSLAPSSGSYNEQFF.

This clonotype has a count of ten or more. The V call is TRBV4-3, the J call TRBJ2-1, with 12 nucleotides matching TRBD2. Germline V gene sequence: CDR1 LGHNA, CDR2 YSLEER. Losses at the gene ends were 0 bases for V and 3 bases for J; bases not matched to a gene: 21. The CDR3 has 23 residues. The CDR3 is CASSQEGAGDTWTSGMYYNEQFF. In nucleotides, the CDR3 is TGCGCCAGCAGCCAAGAGGGCGCGGGGGACACCTGGACTAGCGGGATGTACTACAATGAGCAGTTCTTC.

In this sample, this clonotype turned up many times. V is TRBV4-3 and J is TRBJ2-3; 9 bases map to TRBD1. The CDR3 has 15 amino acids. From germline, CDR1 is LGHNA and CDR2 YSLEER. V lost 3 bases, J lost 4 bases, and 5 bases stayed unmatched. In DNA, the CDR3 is TGCGCCAGCAGCCATGGGACAGGGTCGGCAGATACGCAGTATTTT. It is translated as CASSHGTGSADTQYF.

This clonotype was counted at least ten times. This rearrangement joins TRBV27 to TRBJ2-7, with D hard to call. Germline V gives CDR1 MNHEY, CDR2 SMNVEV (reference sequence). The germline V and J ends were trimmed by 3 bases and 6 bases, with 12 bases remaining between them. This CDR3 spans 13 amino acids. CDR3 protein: CASSFQDQGEQYF. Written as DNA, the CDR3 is TGTGCCAGCAGTTTCCAGGACCAAGGCGAGCAGTACTTC.

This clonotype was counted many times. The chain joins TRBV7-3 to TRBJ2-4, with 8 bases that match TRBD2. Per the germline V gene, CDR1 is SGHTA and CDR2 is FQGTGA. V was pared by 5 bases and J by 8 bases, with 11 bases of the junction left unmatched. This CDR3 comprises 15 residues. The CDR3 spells CASSRRGGVEDIQYF. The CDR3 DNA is TGTGCCAGCAGCCGTCGGGGGGGCGTGGAGGACATTCAGTACTTC.

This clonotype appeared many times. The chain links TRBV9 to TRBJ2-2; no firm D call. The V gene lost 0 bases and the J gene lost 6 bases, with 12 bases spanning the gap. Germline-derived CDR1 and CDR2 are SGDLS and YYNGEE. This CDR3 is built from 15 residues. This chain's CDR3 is CASSVESSWAGELFF. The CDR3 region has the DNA TGTGCCAGCAGCGTAGAGAGCAGTTGGGCCGGGGAGCTGTTTTTT.